The 14 T cell receptor beta chains presented below share a single source sample, sequenced in a study of vaccination and CD4 T cells after COVID-19 (dated by TCRdb to between 2021 and 2022). The time point label on this specimen signifies: late sampling 161 to 241 days after vaccination in three convalescent patients. Receptor amplification or capture employed PCR. Sequencing instrument: Illumina iSeq 100. The raw public reads went through TCRdb reprocessing: fastp at Q25, MiXCR clone calling, in-frame beta chains kept. Every CDR3 protein is listed once, alongside the most common genes and DNA of its rows. The sample yields 35,000 to 45,000 distinct CDR3 sequences; more than 30% were counted once. The ten largest clones add up to 5% to 6.5% of the sample. The source material was CD4+ T cells from blood, sampled about 7 months after SARS-CoV-2 vaccination. The receptors come from a human donor who had recovered from COVID-19.

V usage is TRBV29-1 and J usage is TRBJ2-5; possibly TRBD1 or TRBD2 for D (5 bases each). The V gene lost 3 bases and the J gene lost 5 bases, with 13 bases spanning the gap. The CDR3 length is 13 residues. The V gene's germline CDR1 is SQVTM and CDR2 ANQGSEA. The CDR3 sequence is CSVEEAGLETQYF. CDR3 coding DNA: TGCAGCGTTGAGGAGGCAGGGTTGGAGACCCAGTACTTC.

This clonotype was observed a few times. J is TRBJ2-5 and V is TRBV6-2 or TRBV6-3; TRBD2 agrees at 8 bases. CDR3 size: 15 residues. CDR1 and CDR2 (germline): MNHEY, SVGEGT. Trimming cost V 6 bases and J 1 base; bases outside gene matches: 7. The CDR3 DNA reads as TGTGCCAGCAGAACCGGGACTAGGGCCCAAGAGACCCAGTACTTC. Its translation is CASRTGTRAQETQYF.

The chain couples TRBV20-1 to TRBJ2-2; 10 bases fit TRBD2. Germline CDR1 and CDR2: DFQATT and SNEGSKA (reference sequence). Trimming at V came to 0 bases and at J to 8 bases, leaving 6 bases not matched to a gene. CDR3 length: 15 amino acids. The DNA of the CDR3 is TGCAGTGCTAGAGAAGCGGGAGGGCATGATGGGGAGCTGTTTTTT. Protein product: CSAREAGGHDGELFF.

The J gene is TRBJ1-5, the V gene TRBV30; 8 positions match TRBD1. J lost 0 bases, V lost 1 base, and 11 bases had no gene match. Germline CDR1 GTSNPN, CDR2 SVGIG (reference sequence). This CDR3 is built from 18 residues. The CDR3 nucleotides read TGTGCCTGGAGTGCCAACAGGGGGTTGGGGTATAGCAATCAGCCCCAGCATTTT. Translating gives CAWSANRGLGYSNQPQHF.

This clonotype was observed a handful of times. The V call is TRBV6-1, the J call TRBJ1-1, with a possible D match to TRBD1 (6 bases). The germline V gene encodes CDR1 MNHNS and CDR2 SASEGT. Trimming took 8 bases from V and 3 from J, leaving 13 bases between them. The CDR3 sequence is 13 residues long. In DNA form, the CDR3 reads TGTGCCAGCCTGGACAGACAGTACACTGAAGCTTTCTTT. Protein: CASLDRQYTEAFF.

The chain recombines TRBV10-3 with TRBJ2-5; 7 nucleotides agree with TRBD1. The trim removed 0 bases at V and 5 bases at J, leaving 6 bases unmatched. The CDR3 covers 15 residues. CDR1 and CDR2 from the germline V gene are ENHRY and SYGVKD. The CDR3: CAISESTGARETQYF. In nucleotides, the CDR3 is TGTGCCATCAGTGAGTCAACAGGGGCTAGGGAGACCCAGTACTTC.

The chain links TRBV7-2 to TRBJ2-6; 7 positions match TRBD2. This CDR3 is 18 amino acids long. Germline-derived CDR1 and CDR2 are SGHTA and FQGNSA. With 7 bases clipped from V and 0 bases from J, the junction kept 12 bases outside the gene matches. The CDR3 DNA follows: TGTGCCAGCAATATATGGGGGGGGGAGTCCTCTGGGGCCAACGTCCTGACTTTC. Translation: CASNIWGGESSGANVLTF.

The chain couples TRBV20-1 to TRBJ2-7; tentative D call: TRBD1 (5 bases). CDR3 length equals 11 residues. Trimming removed 7 bases at V and 6 bases at J, with 13 bases between. Germline loops: CDR1 DFQATT, CDR2 SNEGSKA (reference sequence). In DNA form, the CDR3 reads TGCAGTGGGGGCGCAGAACGCGAGCAGTACTTC. As protein: CSGGAEREQYF.

This clonotype has only a few counts. This chain uses TRBV24-1 with TRBJ2-3; D unclear. Germline V gives CDR1 KGHDR, CDR2 SFDVKD. V was trimmed by 6 bases and J by 0 bases, leaving 12 bases between them. The CDR3 is made up of 15 amino acids. CDR3 amino acids: CATSRSPTSTDTQYF. The CDR3 nucleotides read TGTGCCACCAGTCGCAGCCCTACTAGCACAGATACGCAGTATTTT.

The chain is built from TRBV12-5 and TRBJ2-1; tentative D call: TRBD1 (5 bases). V lost 6 bases to trimming and J lost 9 bases, with 12 bases between them. The CDR3 has 12 amino acids. The germline V gene encodes CDR1 LGHNT and CDR2 FRNRAP. The CDR3 reads CASGPPRGEQFF. CDR3 nucleotide sequence: TGTGCTAGTGGCCCGCCAAGGGGTGAGCAGTTCTTC.

V and J are TRBV6-4 and TRBJ1-5, with a tentative D call TRBD1 (5 bases). In germline, CDR1 is MRHNA, CDR2 SNTAGT. The CDR3 spans 12 residues. Trimming removed 9 bases from V and 4 bases from J, with 10 bases in between. The CDR3 nucleotides are TGTGCCAGGGGGACGGGGAATCAGCCCCAGCATTTT. As protein: CARGTGNQPQHF.

This clonotype has more than one count but fewer than ten. The V and J genes are TRBV6-5 and TRBJ1-1; D unclear. V lost 0 bases to trimming and J lost 7 bases, with 18 bases between them. CDR3 length: 16 residues. Germline V gives CDR1 MNHEY, CDR2 SVGAGI. CDR3 nucleotide sequence: TGTGCCAGCAGTTACTCCGCGCAGCTCCCAGAGAATGAAGCTTTCTTT. It is translated as CASSYSAQLPENEAFF.

This clonotype has more than one count but fewer than ten. The chain joins TRBV6-1 to TRBJ1-2, with a possible D match to TRBD1 (6 bases). Germline V gene sequence: CDR1 MNHNS, CDR2 SASEGT. With 1 base removed from V and 6 bases from J, the gap between germline ends came to 9 bases. This CDR3 is built from 13 residues. This CDR3 reads CASSEGPGDGYTF. CDR3 DNA: TGTGCCAGCAGTGAAGGGCCAGGGGATGGCTACACCTTC.

This sequence joins TRBV15 and TRBJ2-5, with 9 bases lining up with TRBD1. With V trimmed by 3 bases and J by 5 bases, 7 bases remained unmatched. The germline gives CDR1 LNHNV, CDR2 YYDKDF (reference sequence). The CDR3 is 15 amino acids. The CDR3, as DNA: TGTGCCACCAGCAGTGGCACAGGGGGCGCGGAGACCCAGTACTTC. It codes for CATSSGTGGAETQYF.